This T cell receptor beta chain comes out of a study of cytomegalovirus exposure and HLA in healthy donors. V lost 4 bases to trimming and J lost 5 bases; unmatched junction nucleotides: 6. CDR3 length: 14 residues. Germline CDR1 SGHVS, CDR2 FQNEAQ. With 60 Vbeta and 13 Jbeta primers, the PCR was carried out. This table comes from immunoSEQ multiplex PCR, and its TCRdb copy is limited to in-frame clones, with some not included. The table shows some 160,000 clones, with roughly 80% occurring only once. The TCR originated in a man in his 60s in good health and CMV-seronegative. The V call is TRBV7-8, the J call TRBJ2-5; 8 nucleotides agree with TRBD1. The sequenced sample was PBMCs. CDR3 sequence (DNA): TGTGCCAGCAGCTACACAGGGGGTGAGGAGACCCAGTACTTC. Protein sequence: CASSYTGGEETQYF.